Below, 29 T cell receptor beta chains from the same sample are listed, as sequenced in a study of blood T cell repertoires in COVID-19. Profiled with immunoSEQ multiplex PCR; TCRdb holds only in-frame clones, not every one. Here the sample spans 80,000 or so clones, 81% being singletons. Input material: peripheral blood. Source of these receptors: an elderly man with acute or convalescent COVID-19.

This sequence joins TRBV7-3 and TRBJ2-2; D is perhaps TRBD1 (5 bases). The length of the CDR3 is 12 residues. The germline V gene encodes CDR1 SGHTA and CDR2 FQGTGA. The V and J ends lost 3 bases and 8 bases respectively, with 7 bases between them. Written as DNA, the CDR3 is TGTGCCAGCAGCTTCAGGGCAGGGGAGCTGTTTTTT. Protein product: CASSFRAGELFF.

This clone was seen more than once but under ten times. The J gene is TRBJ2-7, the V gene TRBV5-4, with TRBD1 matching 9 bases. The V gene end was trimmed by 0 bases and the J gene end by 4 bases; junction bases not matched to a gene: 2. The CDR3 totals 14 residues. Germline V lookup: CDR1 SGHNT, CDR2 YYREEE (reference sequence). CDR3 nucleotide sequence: TGTGCCAGCAGCTTGGGAGGACAGGGGTACGAGCAGTACTTC. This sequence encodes CASSLGGQGYEQYF.

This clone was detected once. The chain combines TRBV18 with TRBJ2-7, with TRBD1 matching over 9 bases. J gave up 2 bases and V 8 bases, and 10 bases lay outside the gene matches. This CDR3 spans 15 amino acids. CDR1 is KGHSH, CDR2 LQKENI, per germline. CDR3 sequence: CASGDGTGNTYEQYF. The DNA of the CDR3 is TGTGCCAGCGGGGATGGGACAGGGAATACCTACGAGCAGTACTTC. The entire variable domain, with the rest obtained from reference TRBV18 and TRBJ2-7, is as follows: NAGVMQNPRHLVRRRGQEARLRCSPMKGHSHVYWYRQLPEEGLKFMVYLQKENIIDESGMPKERFSAEFPKEGPSILRIQQVVRGDSAAYFCASGDGTGNTYEQYFGPGTRLTVT.

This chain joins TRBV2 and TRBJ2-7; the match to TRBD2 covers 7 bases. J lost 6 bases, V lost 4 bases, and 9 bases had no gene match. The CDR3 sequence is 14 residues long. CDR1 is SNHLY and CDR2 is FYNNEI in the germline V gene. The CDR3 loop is CASSAGREGGEQYF. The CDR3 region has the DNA TGTGCCAGCAGTGCCGGTAGGGAGGGCGGCGAGCAGTACTTC.

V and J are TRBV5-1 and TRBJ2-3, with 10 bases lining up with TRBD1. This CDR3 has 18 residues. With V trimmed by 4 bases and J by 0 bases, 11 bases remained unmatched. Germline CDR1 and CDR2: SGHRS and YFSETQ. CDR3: CASSRWDRGLSSTDTQYF. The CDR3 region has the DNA TGCGCCAGCAGCCGTTGGGACAGGGGATTGTCTAGCACAGATACGCAGTATTTT.

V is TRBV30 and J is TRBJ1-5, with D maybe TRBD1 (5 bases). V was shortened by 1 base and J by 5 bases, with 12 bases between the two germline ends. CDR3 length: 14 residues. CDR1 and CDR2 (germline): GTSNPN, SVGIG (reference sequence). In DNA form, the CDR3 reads TGTGCCTGGAGTGCCGGGGGTGGAGATCAGCCCCAGCATTTT. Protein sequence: CAWSAGGGDQPQHF. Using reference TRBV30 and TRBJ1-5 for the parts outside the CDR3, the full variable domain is SQTIHQWPATLVQPVGSPLSLECTVEGTSNPNLYWYRQAAGRGLQLLFYSVGIGQISSEVPQNLSASRPQDRQFILSSKKLLLSDSGFYLCAWSAGGGDQPQHFGDGTRLSIL.

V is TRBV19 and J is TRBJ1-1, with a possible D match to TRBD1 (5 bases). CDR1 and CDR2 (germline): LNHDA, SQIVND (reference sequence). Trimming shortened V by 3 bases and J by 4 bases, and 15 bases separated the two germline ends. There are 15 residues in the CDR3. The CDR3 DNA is TGTGCCAGTAGTATCGGGGGGTCGGTAATCACTGAAGCTTTCTTT. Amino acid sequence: CASSIGGSVITEAFF.

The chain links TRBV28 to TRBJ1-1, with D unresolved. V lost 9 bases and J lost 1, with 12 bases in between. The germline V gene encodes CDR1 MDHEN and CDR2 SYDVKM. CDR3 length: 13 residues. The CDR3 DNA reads TGTGCCAGTGAGGGTCCATCGAACACTGAAGCTTTCTTT. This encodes CASEGPSNTEAFF.

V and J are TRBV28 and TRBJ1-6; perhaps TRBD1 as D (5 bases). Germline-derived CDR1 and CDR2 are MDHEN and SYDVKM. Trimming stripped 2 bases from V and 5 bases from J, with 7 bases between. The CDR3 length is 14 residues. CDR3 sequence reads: CASSLSRDNSPLHF. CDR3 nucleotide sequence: TGTGCCAGCAGTTTAAGCAGGGATAATTCACCCCTCCACTTT. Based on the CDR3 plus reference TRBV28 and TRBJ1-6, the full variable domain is DVKVTQSSRYLVKRTGEKVFLECVQDMDHENMFWYRQDPGLGLRLIYFSYDVKMKEKGDIPEGYSVSREKKERFSLILESASTNQTSMYLCASSLSRDNSPLHFGNGTRLTVT.

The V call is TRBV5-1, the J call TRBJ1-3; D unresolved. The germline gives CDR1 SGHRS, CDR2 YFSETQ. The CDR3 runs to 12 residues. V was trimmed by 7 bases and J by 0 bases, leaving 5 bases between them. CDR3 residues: CASSVSGNTIYF. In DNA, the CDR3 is TGCGCCAGCTCGGTCTCTGGAAACACCATATATTTT.

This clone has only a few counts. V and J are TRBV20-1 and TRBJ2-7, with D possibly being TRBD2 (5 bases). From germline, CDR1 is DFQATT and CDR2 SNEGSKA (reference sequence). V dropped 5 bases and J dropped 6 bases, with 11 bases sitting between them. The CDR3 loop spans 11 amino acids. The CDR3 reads CSAARAGEQYF. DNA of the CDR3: TGCAGTGCTGCTAGGGCGGGCGAGCAGTACTTC.

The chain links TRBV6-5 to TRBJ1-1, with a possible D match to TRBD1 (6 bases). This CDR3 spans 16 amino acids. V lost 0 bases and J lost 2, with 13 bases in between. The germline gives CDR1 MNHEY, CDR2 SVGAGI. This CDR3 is CASSYSRDTINTEAFF. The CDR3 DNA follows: TGTGCCAGCAGTTACTCTAGGGACACGATAAACACTGAAGCTTTCTTT.

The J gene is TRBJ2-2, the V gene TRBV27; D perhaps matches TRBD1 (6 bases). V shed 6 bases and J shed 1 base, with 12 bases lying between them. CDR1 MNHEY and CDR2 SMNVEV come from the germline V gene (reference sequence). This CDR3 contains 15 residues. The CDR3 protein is CASRRARGNTGELFF. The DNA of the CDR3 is TGTGCCAGCAGGAGGGCCAGGGGGAACACCGGGGAGCTGTTTTTT.

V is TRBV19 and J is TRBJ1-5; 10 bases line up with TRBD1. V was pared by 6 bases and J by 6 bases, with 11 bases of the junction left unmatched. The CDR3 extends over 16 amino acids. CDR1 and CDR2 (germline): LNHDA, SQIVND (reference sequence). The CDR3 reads CASRGLTGGIGQPQHF. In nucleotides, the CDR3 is TGTGCCAGTAGAGGATTGACAGGGGGCATCGGTCAGCCCCAGCATTTT.

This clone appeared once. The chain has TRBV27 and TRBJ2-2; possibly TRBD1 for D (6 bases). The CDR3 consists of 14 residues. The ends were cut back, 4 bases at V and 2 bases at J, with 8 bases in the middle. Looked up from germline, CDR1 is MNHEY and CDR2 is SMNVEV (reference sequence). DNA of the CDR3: TGTGCCAGCAGTTGGACAGTAAACACCGGGGAGCTGTTTTTT. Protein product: CASSWTVNTGELFF.

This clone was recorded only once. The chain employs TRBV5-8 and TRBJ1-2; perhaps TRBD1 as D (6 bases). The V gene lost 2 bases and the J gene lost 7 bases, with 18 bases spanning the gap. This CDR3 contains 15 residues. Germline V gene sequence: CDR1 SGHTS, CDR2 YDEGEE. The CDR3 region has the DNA TGTGCCAGCAGCTTCACAGGGCGCGCGCCTCGTGGCTACACCTTC. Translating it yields CASSFTGRAPRGYTF.

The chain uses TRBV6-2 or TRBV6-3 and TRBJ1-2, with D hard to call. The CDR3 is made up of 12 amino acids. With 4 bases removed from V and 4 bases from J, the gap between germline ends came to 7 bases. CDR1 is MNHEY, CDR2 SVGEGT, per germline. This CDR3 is CASSFLGYGYTF. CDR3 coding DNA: TGTGCCAGCAGTTTTCTCGGCTATGGCTACACCTTC.

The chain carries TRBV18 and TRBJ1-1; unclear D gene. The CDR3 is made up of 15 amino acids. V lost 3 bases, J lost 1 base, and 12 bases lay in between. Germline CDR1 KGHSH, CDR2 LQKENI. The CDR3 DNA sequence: TGTGCCAGCTCACCTACCACCGCGCGGAACACTGAAGCTTTCTTT. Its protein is CASSPTTARNTEAFF.

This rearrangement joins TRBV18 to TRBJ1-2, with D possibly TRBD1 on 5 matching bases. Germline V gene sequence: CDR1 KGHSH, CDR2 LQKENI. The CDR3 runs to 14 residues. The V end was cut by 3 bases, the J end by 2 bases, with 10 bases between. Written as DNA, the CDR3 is TGTGCCAGCTCACCTGATCAGGGAAACTATGGCTACACCTTC. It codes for CASSPDQGNYGYTF.

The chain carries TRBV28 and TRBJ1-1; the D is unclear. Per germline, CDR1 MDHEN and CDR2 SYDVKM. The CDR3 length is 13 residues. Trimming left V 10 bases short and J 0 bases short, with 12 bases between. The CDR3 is CATFRRLNTEAFF. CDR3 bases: TGTGCCACCTTCCGCAGATTGAACACTGAAGCTTTCTTT.

Here the CDR3 reads CAISGPGQGSEQFF. The CDR3 DNA reads as TGTGCCATCAGTGGCCCGGGACAGGGGAGTGAGCAGTTCTTC. The chain is built from TRBV10-3 and TRBJ2-1, with 10 bases lining up with TRBD1. With V trimmed by 4 bases and J by 9 bases, 6 bases remained unmatched. The CDR3 runs to 14 residues. The V gene's germline CDR1 is ENHRY and CDR2 SYGVKD.

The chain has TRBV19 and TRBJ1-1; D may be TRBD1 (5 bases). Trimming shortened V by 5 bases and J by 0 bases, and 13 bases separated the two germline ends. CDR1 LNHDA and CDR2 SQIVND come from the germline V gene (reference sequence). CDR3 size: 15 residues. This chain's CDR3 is CASSSRQSMNTEAFF. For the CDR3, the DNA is TGTGCCAGTAGTTCCCGACAGTCTATGAACACTGAAGCTTTCTTT. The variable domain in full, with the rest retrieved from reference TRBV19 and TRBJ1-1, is DGGITQSPKYLFRKEGQNVTLSCEQNLNHDAMYWYRQDPGQGLRLIYYSQIVNDFQKGDIAEGYSVSREKKESFPLTVTSAQKNPTAFYLCASSSRQSMNTEAFFGQGTRLTVV.

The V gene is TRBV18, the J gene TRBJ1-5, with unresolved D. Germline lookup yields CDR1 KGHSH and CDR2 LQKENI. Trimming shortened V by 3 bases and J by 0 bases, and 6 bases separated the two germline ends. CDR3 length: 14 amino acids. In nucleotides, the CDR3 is TGTGCCAGCTCACCGGGCAGTAGCAATCAGCCCCAGCATTTT. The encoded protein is CASSPGSSNQPQHF.

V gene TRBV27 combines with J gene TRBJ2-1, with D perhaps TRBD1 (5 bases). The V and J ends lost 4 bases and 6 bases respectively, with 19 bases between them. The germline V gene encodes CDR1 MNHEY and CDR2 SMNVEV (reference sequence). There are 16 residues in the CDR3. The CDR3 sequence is CASSSKAGLVGNEQFF. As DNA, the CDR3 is TGTGCCAGCAGTTCCAAAGCAGGGCTGGTAGGCAATGAGCAGTTCTTC.

CDR3 nucleotides: TGTGCCAGCAGCGTAGCTTTATGGGCAGACAGGGGGGGTACTGAAGCTTTCTTT. It translates to CASSVALWADRGGTEAFF. V is TRBV9 and J is TRBJ1-1; 9 nucleotides align to TRBD1. The CDR3 covers 18 residues. Germline CDR1 reads SGDLS; CDR2 reads YYNGEE. V lost 0 bases to trimming and J lost 5 bases; unmatched junction nucleotides: 14.

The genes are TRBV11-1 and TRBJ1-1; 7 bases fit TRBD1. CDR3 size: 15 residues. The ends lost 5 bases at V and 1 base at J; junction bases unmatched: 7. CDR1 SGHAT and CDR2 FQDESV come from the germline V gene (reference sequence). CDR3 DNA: TGTGCCAGCAGCCCAAAGTGGACAGGGAACACTGAAGCTTTCTTT. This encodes CASSPKWTGNTEAFF.

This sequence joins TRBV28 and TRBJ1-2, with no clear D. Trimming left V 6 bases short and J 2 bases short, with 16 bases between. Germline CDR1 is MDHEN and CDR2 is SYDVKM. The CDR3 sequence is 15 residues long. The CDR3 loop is CASSTTAGDNYGYTF. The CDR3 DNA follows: TGTGCCAGCAGCACGACTGCGGGCGACAACTATGGCTACACCTTC.

The CDR3: CASSLGSQNTEAFF. CDR3 sequence (DNA): TGCGCCAGCAGCTTGGGCAGTCAGAACACTGAAGCTTTCTTT. The genes are TRBV5-1 and TRBJ1-1; D is unclear. V gave up 0 bases and J gave up 1 base, with 7 bases separating them. CDR3 size: 14 residues. CDR1 and CDR2 (germline): SGHRS, YFSETQ.

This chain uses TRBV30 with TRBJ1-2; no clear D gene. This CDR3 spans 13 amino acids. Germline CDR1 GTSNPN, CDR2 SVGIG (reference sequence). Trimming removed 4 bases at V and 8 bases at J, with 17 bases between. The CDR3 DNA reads TGTGCCTGGACCGAGGTTCTCGGGTTAGGCTACACCTTC. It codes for CAWTEVLGLGYTF.